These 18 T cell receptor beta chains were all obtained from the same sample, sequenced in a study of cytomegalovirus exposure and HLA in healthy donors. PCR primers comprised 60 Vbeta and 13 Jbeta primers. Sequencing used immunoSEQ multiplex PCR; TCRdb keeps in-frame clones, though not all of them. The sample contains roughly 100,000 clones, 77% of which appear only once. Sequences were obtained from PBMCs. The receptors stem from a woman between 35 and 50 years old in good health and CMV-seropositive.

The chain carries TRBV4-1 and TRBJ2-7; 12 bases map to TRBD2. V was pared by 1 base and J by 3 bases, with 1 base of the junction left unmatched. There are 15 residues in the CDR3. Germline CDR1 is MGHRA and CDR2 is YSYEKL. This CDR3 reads CASSQGTSGDYEQYF. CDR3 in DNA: TGCGCCAGCAGCCAAGGGACTAGCGGGGACTACGAGCAGTACTTC.

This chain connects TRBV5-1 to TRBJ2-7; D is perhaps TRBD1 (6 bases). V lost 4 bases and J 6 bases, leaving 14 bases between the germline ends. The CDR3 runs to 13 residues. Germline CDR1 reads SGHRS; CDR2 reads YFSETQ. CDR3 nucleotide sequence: TGCGCCAGCAGCCCACAGGGAAACGGCGAGCAGTACTTC. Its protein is CASSPQGNGEQYF. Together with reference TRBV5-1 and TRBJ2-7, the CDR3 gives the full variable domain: KAGVTQTPRYLIKTRGQQVTLSCSPISGHRSVSWYQQTPGQGLQFLFEYFSETQRNKGNFPGRFSGRQFSNSRSEMNVSTLELGDSALYLCASSPQGNGEQYFGPGTRLTVT.

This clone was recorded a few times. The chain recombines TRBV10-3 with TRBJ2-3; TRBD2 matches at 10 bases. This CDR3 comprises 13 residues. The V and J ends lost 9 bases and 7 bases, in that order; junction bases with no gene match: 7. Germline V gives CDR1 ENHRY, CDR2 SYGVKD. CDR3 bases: TGTGCCATTACTAGCGGGATAGACTATACGCAGTATTTT. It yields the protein CAITSGIDYTQYF.

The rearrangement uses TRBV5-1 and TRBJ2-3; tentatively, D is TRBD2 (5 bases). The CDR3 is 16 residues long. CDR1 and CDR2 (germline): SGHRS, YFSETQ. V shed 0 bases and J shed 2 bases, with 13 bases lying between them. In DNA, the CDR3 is TGCGCCAGCAGCTTGGGAGGAGGACTCTACACAGATACGCAGTATTTT. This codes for CASSLGGGLYTDTQYF.

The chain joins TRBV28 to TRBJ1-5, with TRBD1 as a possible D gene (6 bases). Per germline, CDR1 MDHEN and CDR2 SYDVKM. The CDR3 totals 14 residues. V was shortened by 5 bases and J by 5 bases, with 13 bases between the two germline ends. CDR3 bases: TGTGCCAGCAGTCCCGGGACACGTCATCAGCCCCAGCATTTT. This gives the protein CASSPGTRHQPQHF.

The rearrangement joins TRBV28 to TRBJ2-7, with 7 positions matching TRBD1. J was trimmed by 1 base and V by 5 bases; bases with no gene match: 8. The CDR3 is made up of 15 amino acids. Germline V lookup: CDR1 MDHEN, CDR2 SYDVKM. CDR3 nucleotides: TGTGCCAGCAGTCCCCCTCGGGACAGATCCTACGAGCAGTACTTC. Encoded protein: CASSPPRDRSYEQYF.

The CDR3 bases are TGTGCCAGCAGCCAAGCGATGGACTACTCCTACGAGCAGTACTTC. Translated, it gives CASSQAMDYSYEQYF. This chain links TRBV4-2 with TRBJ2-7; maybe TRBD2 (6 bases). Between the trimmed V and J ends, which lost 1 base and 0 bases, there was a span of 10 bases. Germline lookup yields CDR1 LGHNA and CDR2 YNFKEQ. This CDR3 has 15 amino acids.

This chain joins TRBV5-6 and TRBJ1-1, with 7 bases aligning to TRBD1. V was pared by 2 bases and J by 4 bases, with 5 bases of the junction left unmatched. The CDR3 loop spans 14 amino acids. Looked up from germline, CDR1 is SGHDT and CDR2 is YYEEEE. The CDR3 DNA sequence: TGTGCCAGCAGCTTCCCGACAGGGACCACTGAAGCTTTCTTT. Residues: CASSFPTGTTEAFF.

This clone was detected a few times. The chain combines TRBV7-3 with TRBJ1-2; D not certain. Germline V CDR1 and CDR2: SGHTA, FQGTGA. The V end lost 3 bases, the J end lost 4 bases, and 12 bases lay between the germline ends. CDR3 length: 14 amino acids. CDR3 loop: CASSFLDTFYGYTF. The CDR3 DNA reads TGTGCCAGCAGCTTTCTCGACACCTTCTATGGCTACACCTTC.

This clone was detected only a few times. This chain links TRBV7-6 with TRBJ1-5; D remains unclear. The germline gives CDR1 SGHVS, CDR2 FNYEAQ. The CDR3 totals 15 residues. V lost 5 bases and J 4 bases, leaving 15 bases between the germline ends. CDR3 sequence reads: CASSPSGIINQPQHF. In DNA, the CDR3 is TGTGCCAGCAGCCCAAGTGGCATAATAAATCAGCCCCAGCATTTT.

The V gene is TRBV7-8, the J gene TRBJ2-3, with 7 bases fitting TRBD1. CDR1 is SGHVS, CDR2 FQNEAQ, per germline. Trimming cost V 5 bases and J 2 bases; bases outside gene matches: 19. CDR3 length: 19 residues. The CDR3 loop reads CASSPLRDKGAPYTDTQYF. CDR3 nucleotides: TGTGCCAGCAGCCCGCTCCGGGACAAGGGGGCCCCGTACACAGATACGCAGTATTTT.

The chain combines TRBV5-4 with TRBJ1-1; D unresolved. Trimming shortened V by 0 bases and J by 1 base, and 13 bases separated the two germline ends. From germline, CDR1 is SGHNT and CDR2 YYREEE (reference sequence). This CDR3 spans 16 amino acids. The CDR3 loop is CASSLGARSSNTEAFF. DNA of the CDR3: TGTGCCAGCAGCTTGGGCGCTCGGAGCTCGAACACTGAAGCTTTCTTT.

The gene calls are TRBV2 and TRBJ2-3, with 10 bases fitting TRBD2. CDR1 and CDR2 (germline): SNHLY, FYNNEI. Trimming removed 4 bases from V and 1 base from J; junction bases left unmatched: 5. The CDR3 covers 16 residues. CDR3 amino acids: CASSARTSGGTDTQYF. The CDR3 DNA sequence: TGTGCCAGCAGTGCACGAACTAGCGGGGGCACAGATACGCAGTATTTT.

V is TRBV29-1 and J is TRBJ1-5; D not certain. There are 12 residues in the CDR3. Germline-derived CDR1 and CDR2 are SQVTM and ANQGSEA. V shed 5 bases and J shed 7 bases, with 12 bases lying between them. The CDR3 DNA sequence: TGCAGCGTTAGAGGGTTTGGGCAGCCCCAGCATTTT. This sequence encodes CSVRGFGQPQHF. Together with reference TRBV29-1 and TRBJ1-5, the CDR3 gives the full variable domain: SAVISQKPSRDICQRGTSLTIQCQVDSQVTMMFWYRQQPGQSLTLIATANQGSEATYESGFVIDKFPISRPNLTFSTLTVSNMSPEDSSIYLCSVRGFGQPQHFGDGTRLSIL.

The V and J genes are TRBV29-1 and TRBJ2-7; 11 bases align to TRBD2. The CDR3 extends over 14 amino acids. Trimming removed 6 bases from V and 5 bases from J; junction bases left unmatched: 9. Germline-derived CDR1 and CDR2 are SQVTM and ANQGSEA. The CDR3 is CSVETSGGYDEQYF. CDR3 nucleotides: TGCAGCGTAGAAACTAGCGGGGGTTACGACGAGCAGTACTTC.

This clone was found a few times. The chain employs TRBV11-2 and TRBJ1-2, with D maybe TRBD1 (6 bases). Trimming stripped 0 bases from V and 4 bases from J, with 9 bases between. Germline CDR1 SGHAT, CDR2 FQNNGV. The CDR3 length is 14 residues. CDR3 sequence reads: CASSLERTAYGYTF. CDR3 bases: TGTGCCAGCAGCTTAGAAAGGACAGCCTATGGCTACACCTTC. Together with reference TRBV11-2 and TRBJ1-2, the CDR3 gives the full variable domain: EAGVAQSPRYKIIEKRQSVAFWCNPISGHATLYWYQQILGQGPKLLIQFQNNGVVDDSQLPKDRFSAERLKGVDSTLKIQPAKLEDSAVYLCASSLERTAYGYTFGSGTRLTVV.

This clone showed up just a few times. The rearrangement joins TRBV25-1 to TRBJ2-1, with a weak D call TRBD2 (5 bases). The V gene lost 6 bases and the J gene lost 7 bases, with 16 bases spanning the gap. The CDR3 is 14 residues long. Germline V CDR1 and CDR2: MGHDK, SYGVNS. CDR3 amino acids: CASRLEGGWNEQFF. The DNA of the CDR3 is TGTGCCAGCAGGTTAGAGGGTGGGTGGAATGAGCAGTTCTTC.

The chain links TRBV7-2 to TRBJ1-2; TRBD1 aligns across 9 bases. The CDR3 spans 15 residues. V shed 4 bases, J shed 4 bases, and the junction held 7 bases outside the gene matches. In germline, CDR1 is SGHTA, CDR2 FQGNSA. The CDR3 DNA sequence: TGTGCCAGCAGCTCGCAGACAGGGGGGGCCTATGGCTACACCTTC. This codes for CASSSQTGGAYGYTF.